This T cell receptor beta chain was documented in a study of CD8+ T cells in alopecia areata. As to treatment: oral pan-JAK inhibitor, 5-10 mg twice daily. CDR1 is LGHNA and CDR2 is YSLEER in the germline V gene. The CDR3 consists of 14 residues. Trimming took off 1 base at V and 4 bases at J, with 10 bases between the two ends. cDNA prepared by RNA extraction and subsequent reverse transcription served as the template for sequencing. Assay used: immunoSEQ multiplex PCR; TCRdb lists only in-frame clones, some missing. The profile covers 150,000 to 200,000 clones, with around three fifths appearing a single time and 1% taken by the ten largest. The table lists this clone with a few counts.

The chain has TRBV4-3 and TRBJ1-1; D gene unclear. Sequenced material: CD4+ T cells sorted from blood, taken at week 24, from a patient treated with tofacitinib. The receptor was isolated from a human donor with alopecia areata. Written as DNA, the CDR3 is TGCGCCAGCAGCCAAGGAAACTTTCGCACTGAAGCTTTCTTT. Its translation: CASSQGNFRTEAFF.